The 30 T cell receptor beta chains presented below share a single source sample, sequenced in a study of spatial heterogeneity in lung cancer (dated by TCRdb to the late 2010s). The protocol used for the library was 5' RACE. TCRdb names NextSeq 500 as the instrument used. Through fastp at Q25 and MiXCR, TCRdb rebuilt clones from the public reads, retaining in-frame beta chains. Identical CDR3 protein sequences are pooled into one entry, listed with their most common genes and DNA. The sample data list about 8,600 distinct CDR3 sequences, and about 5% of these were observed just once. The ten biggest clones cover over 25% of the sample. The label giving this sample's time point can be read as: sample taken at primary tumor resection. Specimen: PBMCs, collected at surgery. These receptors came from a male donor with early-stage non-small cell lung cancer.

This clonotype was detected ten times or more. CDR3 sequence reads: CASSLGRSAFF. CDR3 nucleotides: TGTGCCAGCAGTTTAGGGAGATCGGCTTTCTTT. The rearrangement joins TRBV27 to TRBJ1-1; the D is unclear. Trimming left V 2 bases short and J 11 bases short, with 9 bases between. From germline, CDR1 is MNHEY and CDR2 SMNVEV (reference sequence). The CDR3 has 11 residues.

Within the sample, this clonotype is medium-sized (0.01 to 0.1%). The chain couples TRBV4-3 to TRBJ2-5; 9 nucleotides line up with TRBD2. This CDR3 is built from 15 residues. The V and J ends lost 0 bases and 1 base, in that order; junction bases with no gene match: 0. Germline V CDR1 and CDR2: LGHNA, YSLEER. CDR3 in amino acids: CASSQERGGQETQYF. For the CDR3, the DNA is TGCGCCAGCAGCCAAGAGCGGGGGGGCCAAGAGACCCAGTACTTC.

This clonotype appeared many times. This chain links TRBV10-2 with TRBJ1-6; possibly TRBD1 for D (5 bases). Trimming removed 5 bases from V and 7 bases from J, with 15 bases in between. The CDR3 spans 15 residues. CDR1 is WSHSY and CDR2 is SAAADI in the germline V gene. CDR3 in DNA: TGCGCCAGCAGTAGACCTCAGGGTCGGAATTCACCCCTCCACTTT. Protein: CASSRPQGRNSPLHF.

This clonotype was observed at least ten times. The V call is TRBV27, the J call TRBJ2-1; D gene unclear. Trimming pared 7 bases from V and 6 bases from J, leaving 10 bases between. The CDR3 consists of 12 residues. Germline assignment: CDR1 MNHEY and CDR2 SMNVEV (reference sequence). CDR3 residues: CASTDRTNEQFF. CDR3 bases: TGTGCCAGCACCGACCGGACCAATGAGCAGTTCTTC.

This clonotype was found many times. The chain has TRBV29-1 and TRBJ1-1; D uncertain. The CDR3 loop spans 11 amino acids. Germline V CDR1 and CDR2: SQVTM, ANQGSEA. Trimming removed 1 base at V and 10 bases at J, with 10 bases between. CDR3 region: CSVEVAARAFF. In DNA, the CDR3 is TGCAGCGTTGAAGTGGCAGCCCGAGCTTTCTTT.

This clonotype was seen many times. The V gene is TRBV2, the J gene TRBJ1-6; D gene ambiguous. Deletions cut 5 bases from V and 10 bases from J, with 15 bases between. The germline V gene has CDR1 SNHLY and CDR2 FYNNEI. The CDR3 sequence is 14 residues long. The CDR3 spells CASSQTGFMSPLHF. CDR3 coding DNA: TGTGCCAGCAGTCAGACGGGTTTCATGTCACCCCTCCACTTT.

This chain links TRBV7-2 with TRBJ2-3, with TRBD1 as a possible D gene (5 bases). CDR3 length equals 16 residues. Germline V lookup: CDR1 SGHTA, CDR2 FQGNSA. V lost 1 base and J 1 base, leaving 12 bases between the germline ends. The CDR3 DNA follows: TGTGCCAGCAGCTTAGGAGTAGGGGCGGGCACAGATACGCAGTATTTT. Protein product: CASSLGVGAGTDTQYF.

The sample holds many counts of this clonotype. In DNA form, the CDR3 reads TGTGCCACCGATTTCTCCTACGAGCAGTACTTC. It specifies CATDFSYEQYF. The V gene is TRBV6-1, the J gene TRBJ2-7, with D unresolved. V gave up 10 bases and J gave up 0 bases, with 7 bases separating them. CDR3 length equals 11 residues. The V gene's germline CDR1 is MNHNS and CDR2 SASEGT.

A few counts support this clonotype. The genes are TRBV12-3 or TRBV12-4 and TRBJ1-3, with TRBD1 matching 7 bases. The CDR3 spans 16 residues. V lost 6 bases, J lost 0 bases, and 8 bases stayed unmatched. The chain's CDR3 is CASSPGQVLSGNTIYF. DNA of the CDR3: TGTGCCAGCAGCCCTGGACAGGTGCTCTCTGGAAACACCATATATTTT.

This clonotype was detected ten times or more. This rearrangement joins TRBV29-1 to TRBJ1-3, with D unclear. V dropped 4 bases and J dropped 0 bases, with 10 bases sitting between them. This CDR3 is 14 amino acids long. In germline, CDR1 is SQVTM, CDR2 ANQGSEA. CDR3 in amino acids: CSVGLGGSGNTIYF. CDR3 DNA: TGCAGCGTTGGTCTAGGCGGCTCTGGAAACACCATATATTTT.

This clonotype was seen only a few times. The V gene is TRBV4-1, the J gene TRBJ2-3, with TRBD2 identical over 8 bases. The CDR3 has 17 amino acids. Trimming at V came to 0 bases and at J to 5 bases, leaving 10 bases not matched to a gene. Germline CDR1 and CDR2: MGHRA and YSYEKL. Written as DNA, the CDR3 is TGCGCCAGCAGCCAAGAGTCCCGCGGGGGGTGGAAAGATACGCAGTATTTT. Translation: CASSQESRGGWKDTQYF.

The V call is TRBV10-3, the J call TRBJ2-1, with 9 bases that match TRBD2. The CDR3 length is 14 residues. The J segment lost 3 bases and the V segment lost 10 bases, leaving 7 bases of the junction unmatched. Germline lookup yields CDR1 ENHRY and CDR2 SYGVKD. The CDR3 is CASRLADDYNEQFF. Here the CDR3 DNA reads TGTGCCAGCCGACTAGCGGACGACTACAATGAGCAGTTCTTC.

This clonotype occurred many times. This rearrangement joins TRBV11-2 to TRBJ2-3; TRBD2 matches 7 bases. Trimming cost V 5 bases and J 4 bases; bases outside gene matches: 12. Looked up from germline, CDR1 is SGHAT and CDR2 is FQNNGV. The CDR3 length is 16 residues. Here the CDR3 DNA reads TGTGCCAGCAGCCATCGAGAGGCTAGCGGTTCAGATACGCAGTATTTT. Translated, it gives CASSHREASGSDTQYF.

This clonotype was detected ten times or more. This chain joins TRBV11-2 and TRBJ1-3; D gene uncertain. Germline CDR1 SGHAT, CDR2 FQNNGV. Trimming pared 5 bases from V and 3 bases from J, leaving 8 bases between. The CDR3 sequence is 13 residues long. CDR3 nucleotides: TGTGCCAGCAGCCCCCGGGTTGGAAACACCATATATTTT. It translates to CASSPRVGNTIYF.

This clonotype has a count of ten or more. The chain carries TRBV11-1 and TRBJ2-5; 7 bases fit TRBD2. The germline V gene has CDR1 SGHAT and CDR2 FQDESV (reference sequence). CDR3 length: 15 amino acids. J was trimmed by 2 bases and V by 5 bases; bases with no gene match: 8. This CDR3 is CASSPSGKAQETQYF. CDR3 bases: TGTGCCAGCAGCCCTAGCGGCAAGGCACAAGAGACCCAGTACTTC.

This clonotype rates as medium-sized. This chain uses TRBV16 with TRBJ2-7, with 11 bases identical to TRBD1. Germline V CDR1 and CDR2: KGHSY, FQNENV. CDR3 length equals 14 residues. J was trimmed by 3 bases and V by 4 bases; bases with no gene match: 2. The CDR3 nucleotides are TGTGCCAGCAGCCCCGGGACAGGGGGCTACGAGCAGTACGTC. It encodes CASSPGTGGYEQYV.

In this sample, this clonotype turned up many times. The chain is built from TRBV6-6 and TRBJ1-1; TRBD1 might be the D (5 bases). Germline assignment: CDR1 MNHNY and CDR2 SVGAGI (reference sequence). V lost 6 bases and J lost 1, with 15 bases in between. This CDR3 contains 15 residues. CDR3 in amino acids: CASRRPEGKNTEAFF. In DNA, the CDR3 is TGTGCCAGCAGAAGGCCGGAGGGGAAGAACACTGAAGCTTTCTTT.

Many counts were recorded for this clonotype. The rearrangement links TRBV5-1 to TRBJ2-2; D assignment may be TRBD1 or TRBD2 (5 bases each). This CDR3 spans 14 amino acids. V was shortened by 5 bases and J by 4 bases, with 12 bases between the two germline ends. Germline loops: CDR1 SGHRS, CDR2 YFSETQ. The CDR3 coding sequence is TGCGCCAGCAGTTCCGGGACGAGCACCGGGGAGCTGTTTTTT. It is translated as CASSSGTSTGELFF.

This clonotype was counted ten times or more. The chain joins TRBV28 to TRBJ2-3; D may be TRBD1 (6 bases). V lost 2 bases and J 4 bases, leaving 13 bases between the germline ends. The CDR3 runs 15 residues. The germline V gene has CDR1 MDHEN and CDR2 SYDVKM. The CDR3, as DNA: TGTGCCAGCAGTTTAACAGGGATGTGGGCAGATACGCAGTATTTT. Translating gives CASSLTGMWADTQYF.

This clonotype was seen ten or more times. V gene TRBV7-9 combines with J gene TRBJ2-3, with D possibly matching TRBD2 (6 bases). The V gene's germline CDR1 is SEHNR and CDR2 FQNEAQ (reference sequence). The CDR3 is 14 amino acids. Between the trimmed V and J ends, which lost 1 base and 6 bases, there was a span of 11 bases. This CDR3 is CASSLGGLMDTQYF. The CDR3 DNA reads as TGTGCCAGCAGCTTAGGGGGACTGATGGATACGCAGTATTTT.

There are many counts of this clonotype. CDR3 DNA sequence: TGTGCCAGCAGCCCGAGGACAGGGGGCGCTGGGGCCAACGTCCTGACTTTC. It codes for CASSPRTGGAGANVLTF. The chain uses TRBV3-1 and TRBJ2-6; TRBD1 agrees at 11 bases. Germline CDR1 reads LGHDT; CDR2 reads YNNKEL (reference sequence). The CDR3 length is 17 residues. The V gene end was trimmed by 4 bases and the J gene end by 2 bases; junction bases not matched to a gene: 4.

The gene calls are TRBV3-1 and TRBJ1-5; tentatively, D is TRBD1 (5 bases). This CDR3 has 14 amino acids. V was cut by 0 bases and J by 6 bases, with 9 bases left in between. The germline CDR1 and CDR2 sequences are LGHDT and YNNKEL (reference sequence). CDR3 DNA: TGTGCCAGCAGCCAAGATGGGGGTTTTCAGCCCCAGCATTTT. Residues: CASSQDGGFQPQHF.

V gene TRBV12-3 or TRBV12-4 combines with J gene TRBJ2-7; 9 nucleotides align to TRBD1. V shed 6 bases and J 4 bases; nucleotides not matched to a gene: 13. CDR3 size: 16 residues. The CDR3 DNA follows: TGTGCCAGCAGGCCGGGACAGGGTTACCCGTCTTACGAGCAGTACTTC. Residues: CASRPGQGYPSYEQYF.

The sample holds a few counts of this clonotype. The chain carries TRBV3-1 and TRBJ1-1, with D possibly being TRBD1 (6 bases). The CDR3 is made up of 13 amino acids. V was pared by 5 bases and J by 5 bases, with 12 bases between. Germline CDR1 and CDR2: LGHDT and YNNKEL (reference sequence). CDR3 amino acids: CASSLRGGTEAFF. The DNA of the CDR3 is TGTGCCAGCAGCTTACGAGGGGGGACTGAAGCTTTCTTT.

CDR3 coding DNA: TGTGCCAGCAGCCAAGAAGATACAGGGGGCGGGACCAACGTCCTGACTTTC. Protein product: CASSQEDTGGGTNVLTF. J is TRBJ2-6 and V is TRBV4-2; 9 bases are shared with TRBD1. The CDR3 has 17 amino acids. The ends lost 0 bases at V and 8 bases at J; junction bases unmatched: 8. In germline, CDR1 is LGHNA, CDR2 YNFKEQ.

At least ten counts were recorded for this clonotype. The J gene is TRBJ2-5, the V gene TRBV7-9; D is possibly TRBD2 (5 bases). Germline lookup yields CDR1 SEHNR and CDR2 FQNEAQ (reference sequence). V lost 0 bases and J 2 bases, leaving 10 bases between the germline ends. This CDR3 is built from 15 residues. CDR3 sequence reads: CASSLAMGGQETQYF. DNA of the CDR3: TGTGCCAGCAGCTTAGCGATGGGCGGGCAAGAGACCCAGTACTTC.

This clonotype came up many times. V and J are TRBV7-8 and TRBJ1-1; a possible D gene is TRBD1 (5 bases). The CDR3 loop spans 14 amino acids. Between the trimmed V and J ends, which lost 5 bases and 1 base, there was a span of 11 bases. Germline-derived CDR1 and CDR2 are SGHVS and FQNEAQ. CDR3 bases: TGTGCCAGCAGCCTGGCCCAGGGGAACACTGAAGCTTTCTTT. Encoded protein: CASSLAQGNTEAFF.

This clonotype has a count of ten or more. CDR3 nucleotides: TGTGCCAGCAGTGCCATTCCGGGGGGTCGACACAATGAGCAGTTCTTC. Amino acids: CASSAIPGGRHNEQFF. The V gene is TRBV6-2 or TRBV6-3, the J gene TRBJ2-1; 7 bases are shared with TRBD2. This CDR3 contains 16 residues. In germline, CDR1 is MNHEY, CDR2 SVGEGT. J lost 5 bases, V lost 5 bases, and 12 bases had no gene match.

The genes are TRBV20-1 and TRBJ1-1, with D possibly being TRBD1 (5 bases). V dropped 5 bases and J dropped 0 bases, with 13 bases sitting between them. The germline V gene encodes CDR1 DFQATT and CDR2 SNEGSKA (reference sequence). The CDR3 sequence is 14 residues long. The CDR3 here is CSAGNRKMNTEAFF. The CDR3 DNA sequence: TGCAGTGCTGGAAACAGGAAGATGAACACTGAAGCTTTCTTT.

The sample holds many counts of this clonotype. The chain has TRBV20-1 and TRBJ1-5; 9 bases align to TRBD1. With V trimmed by 6 bases and J by 3 bases, 12 bases remained unmatched. This CDR3 contains 16 residues. Per the germline V gene, CDR1 is DFQATT and CDR2 is SNEGSKA (reference sequence). The CDR3 loop reads CSALYPGQGFNQPQHF. The CDR3 bases are TGCAGTGCGCTCTATCCGGGACAGGGCTTCAATCAGCCCCAGCATTTT.